The TCR beta chain described here comes from a study of T-cell reconstitution after alpha-beta-depleted transplantation in children. This CDR3 has 11 residues. CDR1 MNHEY and CDR2 SMNVEV come from the germline V gene (reference sequence). V gave up 6 bases and J gave up 12 bases; unmatched junction bases: 5. The table lists this clonotype with a count of one. Unique molecular identifiers were incorporated when the TCRbeta library was constructed. TCRdb re-derived calls from the PCR reads in MiXCR, one entry per CDR3 protein. The sample comprises around 500,000 distinct CDR3 sequences, around 13% of which are singletons, and around 5.8% rests with the top ten.

The chain is built from TRBV27 and TRBJ2-1, with 7 nucleotides matching TRBD2. The material sequenced was PBMCs from the stem cell graft donor, taken from the stem cell graft. The source of this sequence is a human donor who donated a stem cell graft to a child with combined immunodeficiency. The CDR3 region has the DNA TGTGCCAGCAGGGACCCTAGCGGGCAGTTCTTC. Protein: CASRDPSGQFF.